The sequence of this T cell receptor beta chain was determined in a study of monozygotic twins with inflammatory bowel disease. This CDR3 contains 14 residues. Germline CDR1 reads SGDLS; CDR2 reads YYNGEE. TCRdb reprocessed the 5' RACE reads and reports one entry per CDR3 protein, with no DNA. With roughly 160,000 distinct CDR3 sequences in the sample, the ten largest clones hold 2% to 3%. The chain links TRBV9 to TRBJ1-4. The receptor was isolated from a human donor with ulcerative colitis or Crohn's disease, or a healthy co-twin of an affected twin (not recorded which). Sequencing was performed on blood. The CDR3 spells CASSVAGGDEKLFF.